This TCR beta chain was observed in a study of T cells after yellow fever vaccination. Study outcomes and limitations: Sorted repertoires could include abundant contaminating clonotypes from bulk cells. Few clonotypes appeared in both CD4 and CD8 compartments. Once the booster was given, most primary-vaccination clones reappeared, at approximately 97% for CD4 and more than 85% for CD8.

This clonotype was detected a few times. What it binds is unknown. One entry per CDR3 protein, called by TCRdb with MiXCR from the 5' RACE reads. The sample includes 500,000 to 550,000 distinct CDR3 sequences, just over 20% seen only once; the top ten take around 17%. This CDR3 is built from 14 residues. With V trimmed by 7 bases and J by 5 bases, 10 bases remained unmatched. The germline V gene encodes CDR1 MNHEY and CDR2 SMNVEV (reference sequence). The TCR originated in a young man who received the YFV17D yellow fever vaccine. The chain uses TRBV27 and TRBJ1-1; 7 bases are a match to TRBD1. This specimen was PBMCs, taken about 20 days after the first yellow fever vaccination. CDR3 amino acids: CASMRQGGLTEAFF. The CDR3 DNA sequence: TGTGCCAGCATGCGACAGGGAGGGTTGACTGAAGCTTTCTTT.